Following are 27 T cell receptor beta chains from one sample sequenced in a study of T-cell reconstitution after alpha-beta-depleted transplantation in children. Unique molecular identifiers were incorporated into the prepared TCRbeta library. TCRdb re-analysed the PCR reads in MiXCR, keeping a single row per CDR3 protein. The sample contains 780,000 or so distinct CDR3 sequences, approximately 15% of which appear only once. Specimen: PBMCs, mostly from graft donor cells, collected 360 days after TCRalphabeta/CD19-depleted stem cell transplant. The origin of the receptors is a male patient younger than 18 who had a stem cell transplant for acute lymphoblastic leukemia, so the T cells may come from the graft donor.

The V gene is TRBV3-1, the J gene TRBJ2-4; unclear D gene. V gave up 1 base and J gave up 0 bases, with 10 bases separating them. The CDR3 runs 16 residues. Germline V lookup: CDR1 LGHDT, CDR2 YNNKEL (reference sequence). The CDR3 protein is CASSQARALAKNIQYF. CDR3 bases: TGTGCCAGCAGCCAAGCTCGGGCCTTAGCCAAAAACATTCAGTACTTC.

In its sample, this clonotype was seen a few times. The V and J genes are TRBV29-1 and TRBJ2-7; D ambiguous. Trimming took 2 bases from V and 6 from J, leaving 14 bases between them. The CDR3 length is 13 residues. Germline V gives CDR1 SQVTM, CDR2 ANQGSEA. The CDR3 DNA reads as TGCAGCGTTGAAACTTTCGGCAGTCTCGAGCAGTACTTC. As protein: CSVETFGSLEQYF.

This clonotype was seen many times. The V gene is TRBV7-8, the J gene TRBJ2-7; perhaps TRBD1 as D (5 bases). The CDR3 covers 15 residues. The V end lost 5 bases, the J end lost 4 bases, and 18 bases lay between the germline ends. Germline CDR1 reads SGHVS; CDR2 reads FQNEAQ. The chain's CDR3 is CASSPRGLGSYEQYF. In DNA form, the CDR3 reads TGTGCCAGCAGCCCAAGGGGTCTAGGTTCTTACGAGCAGTACTTC. Supplemented by reference TRBV7-8 and TRBJ2-7, the full variable domain reads GAGVSQSPRYKVAKRGQDVALRCDPISGHVSLFWYQQALGQGPEFLTYFQNEAQLDKSGLPSDRFFAERPEGSVSTLKIQRTQQEDSAVYLCASSPRGLGSYEQYFGPGTRLTVT.

As to this clonotype: A much larger clone lies a single base off, so this may be a read error. The J gene is TRBJ2-1, the V gene TRBV9, with D maybe TRBD1 (5 bases). Germline V gives CDR1 SGDLS, CDR2 YYNGEE. With 0 bases removed from V and 6 bases from J, the gap between germline ends came to 7 bases. CDR3 length: 13 amino acids. In DNA form, the CDR3 reads TGTGCCAGCAGCGTAGGGGGCTTCAATGAGCAGTTCTTC. It specifies CASSVGGFNEQFF. Full variable domain (outside the CDR3, taken from reference TRBV9 and TRBJ2-1): DSGVTQTPKHLITATGQRVTLRCSPRSGDLSVYWYQQSLDQGLQFLIQYYNGEERAKGNILERFSAQQFPDLHSELNLSSLELGDSALYFCASSVGGFNEQFFGPGTRLTVL.

This clonotype was observed many times. The chain couples TRBV27 to TRBJ2-1; D may be TRBD2 (6 bases). V shed 4 bases and J shed 8 bases, with 15 bases lying between them. CDR3 length equals 14 residues. CDR1 and CDR2 (germline): MNHEY, SMNVEV (reference sequence). CDR3 in amino acids: CASSYSGPRYEQFF. The CDR3 coding sequence is TGTGCCAGCAGTTATAGCGGTCCCCGGTATGAGCAGTTCTTC.

This clonotype was detected only a few times. The V gene is TRBV29-1, the J gene TRBJ2-7, with a weak D call TRBD1 (6 bases). The CDR3 consists of 13 residues. Germline V CDR1 and CDR2: SQVTM, ANQGSEA. V lost 4 bases, J lost 6 bases, and 16 bases lay in between. The CDR3 is CSVVGRARGEQYF. CDR3 nucleotides: TGCAGCGTTGTGGGCAGGGCCAGGGGCGAGCAGTACTTC.

This clonotype has more than one count but fewer than ten. V gene TRBV24-1 combines with J gene TRBJ1-1; D remains unclear. The CDR3 is 13 residues long. V gave up 7 bases and J gave up 1 base, with 9 bases separating them. Looked up from germline, CDR1 is KGHDR and CDR2 is SFDVKD. CDR3 loop: CATRFSQNTEAFF. CDR3 in DNA: TGTGCCACCAGATTCTCCCAGAACACTGAAGCTTTCTTT.

V gene TRBV6-5 combines with J gene TRBJ2-7; D possibly corresponds to TRBD1 (5 bases). This CDR3 is built from 16 residues. The germline V and J ends were trimmed by 0 bases and 4 bases, with 16 bases remaining between them. Germline V CDR1 and CDR2: MNHEY, SVGAGI. The CDR3 DNA is TGTGCCAGCAGTTACTCGTTGGCAGGGCTTGCGTACGAGCAGTACTTC. Its translation: CASSYSLAGLAYEQYF.

V usage is TRBV24-1 and J usage is TRBJ1-2; unclear D gene. The CDR3 totals 15 residues. Germline V CDR1 and CDR2: KGHDR, SFDVKD. The V gene lost 8 bases and the J gene lost 9 bases, with 24 bases spanning the gap. CDR3 sequence reads: CATNWPPGMSRCYTF. The CDR3 DNA is TGTGCCACCAACTGGCCGCCGGGCATGAGTAGGTGCTACACCTTC.

Here the CDR3 reads CSARWGSNQPQHF. The CDR3 DNA is TGCAGTGCTAGGTGGGGAAGCAATCAGCCCCAGCATTTT. The chain links TRBV20-1 to TRBJ1-5; no clear D. Germline CDR1 reads DFQATT; CDR2 reads SNEGSKA (reference sequence). V lost 3 bases and J 1 base, leaving 7 bases between the germline ends. The CDR3 is 13 residues long.

The V and J genes are TRBV20-1 and TRBJ2-1, with D tentatively TRBD2 (5 bases). The V gene's germline CDR1 is DFQATT and CDR2 SNEGSKA (reference sequence). The CDR3 covers 13 residues. Trimming removed 3 bases at V and 7 bases at J, with 13 bases between. CDR3 region: CSARTPTTNEQFF. CDR3 nucleotides: TGCAGTGCTAGGACTCCGACTACAAATGAGCAGTTCTTC.

This clonotype was detected only a few times. The chain joins TRBV28 to TRBJ2-5; D is tentatively TRBD1 or TRBD2 (5 bases each). Germline loops: CDR1 MDHEN, CDR2 SYDVKM. V was pared by 2 bases and J by 3 bases, with 16 bases between. The CDR3 has 16 amino acids. CDR3: CASSLTGARSKETQYF. Here the CDR3 DNA reads TGTGCCAGCAGTTTAACCGGGGCCCGCTCAAAAGAGACCCAGTACTTC.

The gene calls are TRBV4-1 and TRBJ2-7, with 8 bases identical to TRBD2. The junction had 7 bases not matched to a gene; V was cut back by 4 bases and J by 5 bases. CDR3 length: 14 residues. Germline lookup yields CDR1 MGHRA and CDR2 YSYEKL. The chain's CDR3 is CASSLPGGADEQYF. CDR3 nucleotides: TGCGCCAGCAGCCTTCCGGGGGGGGCCGACGAGCAGTACTTC.

This clonotype was observed many times. The rearrangement joins TRBV20-1 to TRBJ2-1; 10 positions match TRBD2. The ends lost 4 bases at V and 8 bases at J; junction bases unmatched: 8. The CDR3 is made up of 14 amino acids. Per germline, CDR1 DFQATT and CDR2 SNEGSKA (reference sequence). CDR3 coding DNA: TGCAGTGCTAAGATGGTAGCGGGAGGATATGAGCAGTTCTTC. Its translation is CSAKMVAGGYEQFF.

The CDR3 loop is CASSIEARANVLTF. The CDR3 DNA is TGTGCCAGTAGTATAGAGGCGAGGGCCAACGTCCTGACTTTC. The V gene is TRBV19, the J gene TRBJ2-6, with D uncertain. The V end was cut by 0 bases, the J end by 5 bases, with 5 bases between. Germline lookup yields CDR1 LNHDA and CDR2 SQIVND (reference sequence). The CDR3 sequence is 14 residues long.

This chain connects TRBV6-1 to TRBJ2-2; D not resolved. Trimming took 7 bases from V and 4 from J, leaving 13 bases between them. Germline CDR1 reads MNHNS; CDR2 reads SASEGT. This CDR3 contains 14 residues. The CDR3 spells CASKKVLSTGELFF. The CDR3 bases are TGTGCCAGCAAAAAAGTCCTGAGCACCGGGGAGCTGTTTTTT.

V is TRBV12-5 and J is TRBJ2-7; 7 bases match TRBD2. The CDR3 covers 14 residues. The ends lost 4 bases at V and 2 bases at J; junction bases unmatched: 5. CDR1 and CDR2 from the germline V gene are LGHNT and FRNRAP. CDR3 protein: CASGSRGRPYEQYF. CDR3 DNA: TGTGCTAGTGGTTCCCGCGGGAGACCCTACGAGCAGTACTTC. Combining the CDR3 with reference TRBV12-5 and TRBJ2-7 gives the whole variable domain DARVTQTPRHKVTEMGQEVTMRCQPILGHNTVFWYRQTMMQGLELLAYFRNRAPLDDSGMPKDRFSAEMPDATLATLKIQPSEPRDSAVYFCASGSRGRPYEQYFGPGTRLTVT.

This clonotype was counted ten times or more. The CDR3, as DNA: TGCGCCAGCAGCCAAGAAACAGGGGTATACTACGAGCAGTACTTC. This translates into CASSQETGVYYEQYF. The genes are TRBV4-1 and TRBJ2-7; the match to TRBD1 covers 7 bases. Germline V gives CDR1 MGHRA, CDR2 YSYEKL. The CDR3 extends over 15 amino acids. The V gene end was trimmed by 0 bases and the J gene end by 3 bases; junction bases not matched to a gene: 5.

This clonotype has a handful of counts. The chain employs TRBV6-5 and TRBJ1-2; a possible D gene is TRBD1 (5 bases). The CDR3 contains 14 residues. The V gene lost 2 bases and the J gene lost 2 bases, with 9 bases spanning the gap. Germline V gives CDR1 MNHEY, CDR2 SVGAGI. The CDR3 DNA sequence: TGTGCCAGCAGTTACACAGGAGCAAACTATGGCTACACCTTC. Translating gives CASSYTGANYGYTF.

The chain joins TRBV20-1 to TRBJ2-1; TRBD2 agrees at 16 bases. CDR1 is DFQATT, CDR2 SNEGSKA, per germline (reference sequence). The length of the CDR3 is 15 residues. J was trimmed by 9 bases and V by 6 bases; bases with no gene match: 8. The CDR3 loop reads CSAPGLAGGDTEQFF. In nucleotides, the CDR3 is TGCAGTGCGCCGGGACTAGCGGGGGGGGACACTGAGCAGTTCTTC.

The table lists this clonotype with a few counts. The chain couples TRBV9 to TRBJ2-3, with TRBD2 matching 10 bases. From germline, CDR1 is SGDLS and CDR2 YYNGEE. V trimming: 0 bases; J trimming: 4 bases; junction bases outside the gene matches: 5. The CDR3 has 16 amino acids. The DNA for the CDR3 is TGTGCCAGCAGCGTAGGTAGCGGGAGGCCCCCAGATACGCAGTATTTT. Translated, it gives CASSVGSGRPPDTQYF.

This clonotype was observed a handful of times. In DNA form, the CDR3 reads TGTGCCAGCAGCTTAGTTCCAGGGGCCCCCTACGAGCAGTACTTC. Translated: CASSLVPGAPYEQYF. The chain couples TRBV7-9 to TRBJ2-7, with D possibly TRBD1 on 6 matching bases. Germline CDR1 is SEHNR and CDR2 is FQNEAQ (reference sequence). This CDR3 spans 15 amino acids. The V end was cut by 1 base, the J end by 2 bases, with 12 bases between.

J is TRBJ2-5 and V is TRBV5-1, with TRBD2 identical over 14 bases. CDR3 length equals 16 residues. CDR1 is SGHRS and CDR2 is YFSETQ in the germline V gene. V lost 4 bases, J lost 4 bases, and 6 bases stayed unmatched. The CDR3 sequence: CASSKTGLAGGETQYF. The CDR3 DNA reads as TGCGCCAGCAGCAAAACCGGACTAGCGGGAGGAGAGACCCAGTACTTC. Complete variable domain (other parts from reference TRBV5-1 and TRBJ2-5): KAGVTQTPRYLIKTRGQQVTLSCSPISGHRSVSWYQQTPGQGLQFLFEYFSETQRNKGNFPGRFSGRQFSNSRSEMNVSTLELGDSALYLCASSKTGLAGGETQYFGPGTRLLVL.

This clonotype was recorded at least ten times. The germline gene is not matched at one end of the junction; a read error may be the cause. V usage is TRBV10-3 and J usage is TRBJ2-7; 8 bases align to TRBD2. Germline loops: CDR1 ENHRY, CDR2 SYGVKD. The CDR3 length is 18 residues. CDR3: CAISESIERLAFPYEQYF. CDR3 in DNA: TGTGCCATCAGTGAGTCGATAGAAAGACTAGCGTTCCCCTATGAGCAGTACTTC.

In this sample, this clonotype turned up a few times. The chain uses TRBV5-1 and TRBJ2-5; D is perhaps TRBD1 (7 bases). V shed 2 bases and J shed 5 bases, with 16 bases lying between them. In germline, CDR1 is SGHRS, CDR2 YFSETQ. This CDR3 has 15 residues. Here the CDR3 DNA reads TGCGCCAGCAGCTTCGAGGCTCCAGGGGGGGAGACCCAGTACTTC. It encodes CASSFEAPGGETQYF.

This clonotype has more than one count but fewer than ten. The V gene is TRBV5-1, the J gene TRBJ1-2; 9 nucleotides match TRBD1. Germline V lookup: CDR1 SGHRS, CDR2 YFSETQ. The CDR3 extends over 14 amino acids. With V trimmed by 9 bases and J by 5 bases, 11 bases remained unmatched. DNA for the CDR3: TGCGCCACCAGGACAGGGGAAGGAGTGTATGGCTACACCTTC. This encodes CATRTGEGVYGYTF.

The chain employs TRBV27 and TRBJ2-2, with D perhaps matching TRBD2 (5 bases). Germline CDR1 is MNHEY and CDR2 is SMNVEV (reference sequence). Trimming shortened V by 2 bases and J by 7 bases, and 8 bases separated the two germline ends. The CDR3 is 13 amino acids. In nucleotides, the CDR3 is TGTGCCAGCAGTTTAATGAGGGACGGGGAGCTGTTTTTT. Translation gives CASSLMRDGELFF.